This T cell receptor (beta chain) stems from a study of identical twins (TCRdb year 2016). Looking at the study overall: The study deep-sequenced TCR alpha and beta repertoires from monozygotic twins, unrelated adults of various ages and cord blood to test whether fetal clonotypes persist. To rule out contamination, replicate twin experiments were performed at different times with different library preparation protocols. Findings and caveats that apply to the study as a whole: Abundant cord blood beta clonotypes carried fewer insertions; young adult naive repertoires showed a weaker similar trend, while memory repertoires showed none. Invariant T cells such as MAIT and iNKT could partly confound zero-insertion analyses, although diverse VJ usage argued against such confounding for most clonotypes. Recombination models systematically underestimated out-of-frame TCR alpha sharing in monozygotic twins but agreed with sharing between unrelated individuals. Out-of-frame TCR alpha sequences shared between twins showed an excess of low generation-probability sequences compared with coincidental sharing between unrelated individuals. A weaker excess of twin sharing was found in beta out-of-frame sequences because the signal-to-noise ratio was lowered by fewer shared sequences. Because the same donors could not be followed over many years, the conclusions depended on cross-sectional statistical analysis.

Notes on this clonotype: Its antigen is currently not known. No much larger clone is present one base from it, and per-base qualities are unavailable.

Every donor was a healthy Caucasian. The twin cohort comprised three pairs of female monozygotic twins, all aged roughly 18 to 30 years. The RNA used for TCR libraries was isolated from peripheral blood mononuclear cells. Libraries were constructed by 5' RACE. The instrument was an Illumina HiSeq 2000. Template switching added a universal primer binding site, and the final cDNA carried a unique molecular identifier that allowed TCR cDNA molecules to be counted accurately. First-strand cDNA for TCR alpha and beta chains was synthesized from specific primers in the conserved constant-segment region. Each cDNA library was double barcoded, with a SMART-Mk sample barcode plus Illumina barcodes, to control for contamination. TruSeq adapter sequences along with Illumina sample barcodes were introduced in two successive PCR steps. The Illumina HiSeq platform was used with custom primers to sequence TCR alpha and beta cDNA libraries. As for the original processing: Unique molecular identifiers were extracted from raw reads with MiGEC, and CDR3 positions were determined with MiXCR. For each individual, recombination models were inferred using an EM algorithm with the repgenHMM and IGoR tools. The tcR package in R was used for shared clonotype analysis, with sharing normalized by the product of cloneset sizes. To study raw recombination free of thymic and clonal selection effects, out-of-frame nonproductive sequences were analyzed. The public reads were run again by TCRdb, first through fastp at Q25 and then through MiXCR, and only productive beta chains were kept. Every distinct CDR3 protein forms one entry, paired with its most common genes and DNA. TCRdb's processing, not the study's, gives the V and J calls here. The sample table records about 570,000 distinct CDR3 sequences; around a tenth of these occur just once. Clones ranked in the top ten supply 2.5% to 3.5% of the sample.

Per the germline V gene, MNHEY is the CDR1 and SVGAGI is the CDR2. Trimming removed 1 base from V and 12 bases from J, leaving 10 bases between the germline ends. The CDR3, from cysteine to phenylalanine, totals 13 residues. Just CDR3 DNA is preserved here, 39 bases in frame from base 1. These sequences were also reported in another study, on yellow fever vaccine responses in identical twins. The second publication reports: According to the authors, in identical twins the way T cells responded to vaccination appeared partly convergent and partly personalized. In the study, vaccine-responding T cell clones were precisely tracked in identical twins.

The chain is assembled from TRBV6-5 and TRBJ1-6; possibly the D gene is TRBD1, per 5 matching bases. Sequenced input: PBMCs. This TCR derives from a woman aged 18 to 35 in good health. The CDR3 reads CASSYFGGKPLHF. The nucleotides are TGTGCCAGCAGTTACTTCGGGGGTAAACCCCTCCACTTT.